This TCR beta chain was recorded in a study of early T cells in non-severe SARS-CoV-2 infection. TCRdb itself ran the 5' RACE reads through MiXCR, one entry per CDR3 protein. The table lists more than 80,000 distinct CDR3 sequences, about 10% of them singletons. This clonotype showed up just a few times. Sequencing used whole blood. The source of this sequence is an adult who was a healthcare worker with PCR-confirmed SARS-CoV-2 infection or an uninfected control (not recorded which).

CDR3 bases: TGTGCCAGTAGCTATAAAACCGGGACAGGGACCTACAATGAGCAGTTCTTC. It codes for CASSYKTGTGTYNEQFF. The V call is TRBV19, the J call TRBJ2-1; 9 bases fit TRBD1. The V gene end was trimmed by 6 bases and the J gene end by 2 bases; junction bases not matched to a gene: 11. Germline V CDR1 and CDR2: LNHDA, SQIVND (reference sequence). The CDR3 has 17 residues.